This T cell receptor (beta chain) was retrieved from a study of Graves' ophthalmopathy and Graves' hyperthyroidism. Points from the study as a whole: Its predictions of ophthalmopathy progression gave the model 55% to 71% sensitivity and about 78% specificity.

Details on this clonotype: Its matching antigen is unknown.

The V and J ends lost 7 bases and 7 bases respectively, with 17 bases between them. The CDR3 has 14 residues. Looked up from germline, CDR1 is LNHDA and CDR2 is SQIVND (reference sequence). Orbital computed tomography and thyroid ultrasound, along with TRAb, serum thyroxine and clinical symptoms, underpinned diagnosis. CDR3 regions of TCR beta were amplified from RNA transcripts. Second-round multiplex PCR came after a first-round RT-PCR that employed HTBI primers. TCRdb recomputed calls from the multiplex PCR reads with MiXCR, one row per CDR3 protein. This table has roughly 50,000 distinct CDR3 sequences, less than 65% appearing once.

The V and J genes are TRBV19 and TRBJ1-5; D possibly corresponds to TRBD1 (5 bases). This TCR derives from an adult woman with Graves' ophthalmopathy. Sequenced input: peripheral blood. CDR3 sequence (DNA): TGTGCCAGTACGACCGGGACTCCTACACAGCCCCAGCATTTT. Translation: CASTTGTPTQPQHF.